Here is one T cell receptor beta chain with its context. The junction departs from the called germline gene at one end, perhaps through a read error. This entry belongs to a study of blood T cells in healthy people across ages. A J-beta primer mix and a sample-barcoded 5' primer were used in a second PCR of roughly 6 to 12 cycles. One entry per CDR3 protein results from TCRdb running MiXCR on the 5' RACE reads. The data contain about 780,000 distinct CDR3 sequences, about 47% of them singletons. Whenever a sample was processed, at least 6.5 million PBMCs were isolated. Sequencing was performed on blood. This TCR derives from a man older than 75 in good health.

The CDR3 is CVSSLSGRAEETQYF. CDR3 sequence (DNA): TGTGTCAGCAGTTTGTCTGGGAGGGCGGAAGAGACCCAGTACTTC. This sequence joins TRBV27 and TRBJ2-5, with 7 bases fitting TRBD2. Germline loops: CDR1 MNHEY, CDR2 SMNVEV (reference sequence). This CDR3 comprises 15 residues.